This T cell receptor beta chain comes out of a study of T cells in Graves' hyperthyroidism and ophthalmopathy. Regions amplified from RNA transcripts were the TCR beta CDR3 regions. The TCR CDR3 was amplified in a first-round RT-PCR using the HTBI primer set. One entry per CDR3 protein, called by TCRdb with MiXCR from the multiplex PCR reads. The profile shows a few hundred thousand distinct CDR3 sequences, around 14% of them singletons. Hyperthyroidism, newly diagnosed and lasting under 2 months, affected patients aged 18 to 65. CDR3 length equals 16 residues. CDR1 and CDR2 (germline): MGHRA, YSYEKL. The J segment lost 4 bases and the V segment lost 4 bases, leaving 5 bases of the junction unmatched.

Material for sequencing was blood. The receptor was isolated from a woman aged 25 to 45 with Graves' hyperthyroidism. V gene TRBV4-1 combines with J gene TRBJ2-2; 11 bases are a match to TRBD2. CDR3 amino acids: CASSRRGLAGTGELFF. CDR3 nucleotide sequence: TGCGCCAGCAGCCGACGCGGACTAGCGGGCACCGGGGAGCTGTTTTTT.